This section outlines one TCR beta chain sequence together with its context. The data stem from a study of T cell responses to AZD1222 COVID-19 vaccine. Assay: immunoSEQ multiplex PCR; the TCRdb copy retains only in-frame clones and omits some. This table has over 150,000 clones, roughly 93% appearing once. V lost 5 bases and J 1 base, leaving 7 bases between the germline ends. The CDR3 covers 13 residues. CDR1 and CDR2 from the germline V gene are SGHNT and YYREEE (reference sequence). The genes are TRBV5-4 and TRBJ1-5; D gene ambiguous. This sequence was found in an adult who received the MenACWY meningococcal vaccine as a control. Sequenced material: peripheral blood, taken 28 days after the second dose of the MenACWY control vaccine. CDR3 protein: CASSFQSNQPQHF. In nucleotides, the CDR3 is TGTGCCAGCAGTTTTCAAAGCAATCAGCCCCAGCATTTT.